The clone carrying this TCR beta chain was counted a few times. These data are taken from a study of T cells in Graves' hyperthyroidism and ophthalmopathy. Study overall: Peripheral blood samples were taken at initial diagnosis, prior to any treatment.

The V gene's germline CDR1 is MDHEN and CDR2 SYDVKM. Trimming cost V 1 base and J 7 bases, with 10 bases left between them. This CDR3 contains 13 residues. The definition of stable Graves' hyperthyroidism was no ophthalmopathy progression within 18 months. Researchers took RNA transcripts and amplified the TCR beta CDR3 regions from them. A set of HTBI primers served as the primers for a first-round RT-PCR of the TCR CDR3. Each CDR3 protein gets one entry after TCRdb re-called the multiplex PCR reads with MiXCR. The data contain over 500,000 distinct CDR3 sequences, approximately 15% of them singletons.

Sequencing was done on a sample of blood. This TCR derives from a woman aged 40 to 55 with Graves' hyperthyroidism. The chain combines TRBV28 with TRBJ2-5; D possibly corresponds to TRBD2 (6 bases). The CDR3 loop reads CASSLFSEGTQYF. In nucleotides, the CDR3 is TGTGCCAGCAGTTTATTTTCGGAGGGGACCCAGTACTTC. The variable domain in full, completed from reference TRBV28 and TRBJ2-5, reads DVKVTQSSRYLVKRTGEKVFLECVQDMDHENMFWYRQDPGLGLRLIYFSYDVKMKEKGDIPEGYSVSREKKERFSLILESASTNQTSMYLCASSLFSEGTQYFGPGTRLLVL.